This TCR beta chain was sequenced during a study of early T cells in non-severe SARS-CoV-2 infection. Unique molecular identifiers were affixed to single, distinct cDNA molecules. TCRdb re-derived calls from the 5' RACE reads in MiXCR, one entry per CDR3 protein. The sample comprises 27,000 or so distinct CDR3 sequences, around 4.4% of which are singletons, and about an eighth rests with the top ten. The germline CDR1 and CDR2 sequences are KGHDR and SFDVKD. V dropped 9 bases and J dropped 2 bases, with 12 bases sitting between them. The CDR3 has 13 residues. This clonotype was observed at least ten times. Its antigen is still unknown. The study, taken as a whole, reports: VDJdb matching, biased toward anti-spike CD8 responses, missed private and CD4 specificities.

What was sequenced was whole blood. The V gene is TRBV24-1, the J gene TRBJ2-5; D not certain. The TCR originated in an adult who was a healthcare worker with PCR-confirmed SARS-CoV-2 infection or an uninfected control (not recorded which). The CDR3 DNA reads TGTGCCACCTCCTCGGGCGGTCAAGAGACCCAGTACTTC. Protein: CATSSGGQETQYF.